This TCR beta chain was recorded in a study of cytomegalovirus exposure and HLA in healthy donors. Germline CDR1 is SGHTA and CDR2 is FQGTGA. Losses at the gene ends were 5 bases for V and 4 bases for J; bases not matched to a gene: 6. The CDR3 loop spans 15 amino acids. Study results and limitations: A likely sequencing artifact accounted for one observed cluster of highly shared sequence variants.

Primers: 60 Vbeta forward and 13 Jbeta reverse. Libraries were prepared by immunoSEQ multiplex PCR; TCRdb keeps only in-frame clonotypes and omits some of them. The profile covers about 75,000 clones, with around 82% appearing a single time and 1.9% taken by the ten largest. On this clone: Its antigen is not known.

The chain uses TRBV7-3 and TRBJ2-5; 11 positions agree with TRBD2. The receptor was derived from a man aged 18-30 years in good health and CMV-seronegative. The sequenced sample consisted of PBMCs. CDR3 sequence reads: CASSRAGTSGETQYF. The CDR3 DNA sequence: TGTGCCAGCAGCCGCGCCGGGACTAGCGGAGAGACCCAGTACTTC. The full variable domain, completed using reference TRBV7-3 and TRBJ2-5, is GAGVSQTPSNKVTEKGKYVELRCDPISGHTALYWYRQSLGQGPEFLIYFQGTGAADDSGLPNDRFFAVRPEGSVSTLKIQRTERGDSAVYLCASSRAGTSGETQYFGPGTRLLVL.